This T cell receptor (beta chain) was documented in a study of CD8 T cells in ankylosing spondylitis (dated by TCRdb to about 2017). Broadly, across the study: To find TCR variants linked to disease, the study profiled T cell receptor beta repertoires in ankylosing spondylitis patients and healthy donors. The full study cohort comprised 25 ankylosing spondylitis patients and 85 to 120 healthy donors. Peripheral blood was sampled, and synovial fluid was additionally collected from ankylosing spondylitis patients. What the work shows at the level of the full study, not this receptor alone: In peripheral blood, the disease-linked clones were found at relatively low frequencies and had a CD8+ phenotype. Blood from ankylosing spondylitis patients appeared to be characterized by a TCR beta motif made up of several highly homologous amino acid variants. Some TCR beta motif variants had previously been reported in synovial fluid and blood of reactive arthritis patients, which suggested common disease-initiation mechanisms. The disease-linked clones were reported to be significantly enriched in matched synovial fluid samples from ankylosing spondylitis patients.

Sequencing was performed on an Illumina HiSeq 2500. Quantitative 5'-RACE with molecular barcodes was used to prepare TCR beta libraries. The authors' analysis ran thus. Disease-linked TCR variants were identified with a new computational method built on a probabilistic model of VDJ rearrangement. Using fastp at Q25 and MiXCR, TCRdb reprocessed the public reads and kept productive beta chains. Each record represents a unique CDR3 protein, reported with the most common genes and DNA among its rows. The V and J calls and clone size come from TCRdb's table, not from the authors' own analysis. The sample includes 150,000 to 200,000 distinct CDR3 sequences, with around a third observed a single time. Approximately 5.9% of the sample is held by the ten biggest clonotypes. Synovial fluid samples and blood samples obtained from the same ankylosing spondylitis patients were matched. This clonotype has only a few counts. Its antigen has not been determined. The input lacks base qualities; no much larger clone sits a single base away.

The sequence was obtained from a male donor with ankylosing spondylitis. Sequenced input: synovial fluid, either unsorted or a sorted T cell fraction (not recorded which).

The CDR3 protein: CASSLMIGQTNYGYTF. At the DNA level, the sequence is TGTGCCAGCAGTTTGATGATAGGACAGACAAACTATGGCTACACCTTC. The chain is assembled from TRBV12-3 or TRBV12-4 and TRBJ1-2, and possibly TRBD1, on 6 matching bases. The CDR3 runs 16 amino acids, cysteine and phenylalanine included. This entry keeps only the CDR3 DNA: 48 bases, framed from base 1. Between the V and J ends, shortened by 3 bases and 2 bases respectively, the junction contains 16 bases.